This T cell receptor beta chain was captured in a study of T cells in Graves' hyperthyroidism and ophthalmopathy. This clonotype was observed many times. Germline lookup yields CDR1 LNHDA and CDR2 SQIVND (reference sequence). Between the trimmed V and J ends, which lost 6 bases and 2 bases, there was a span of 13 bases. CDR3 length: 14 amino acids. The TCR beta CDR3 regions underwent amplification using RNA transcripts as the source. Carried out on the TCR CDR3, a first-round RT-PCR used the HTBI primer set. TCRdb reprocessed the multiplex PCR reads with MiXCR, giving one entry per CDR3 protein. Among over 250,000 distinct CDR3 sequences listed, less than 30% were seen once.

This clonotype originated in a man aged 35 to 55 with Graves' hyperthyroidism that later progressed to Graves' ophthalmopathy. Material: blood. The chain recombines TRBV19 with TRBJ2-5, with TRBD1 as a possible D gene (5 bases). The CDR3 region has the DNA TGTGCCAGTAGCCCTCGAGACAGACAAGAGACCCAGTACTTC. Its protein product is CASSPRDRQETQYF.